These 16 T cell receptor beta chains were sequenced from one sample in a study of identical twins. TCRdb independently ran MiXCR on the 5' RACE reads; one entry per CDR3 protein. The table lists about 790,000 distinct CDR3 sequences, around a sixth of them singletons. This same sample was also part of a study on T cells expressing NK-cell markers.

The sample consisted of PBMCs. The source is a woman under 30 in good health.

In its sample, this clonotype was seen a few times. The CDR3 nucleotides are TGTGCCAGCAGCGCGAGGACAGGGGAAAAACTGTTTTTT. Translated, it gives CASSARTGEKLFF. V usage is TRBV5-6 and J usage is TRBJ1-4; 8 bases line up with TRBD1. This CDR3 comprises 13 residues. With 4 bases clipped from V and 8 bases from J, the junction kept 4 bases outside the gene matches. Germline V gene lookup returns CDR1 SGHDT and CDR2 YYEEEE.

J is TRBJ1-5 and V is TRBV28, with D unresolved. V was shortened by 1 base and J by 7 bases, with 5 bases between the two germline ends. The CDR3 runs 12 residues. Germline V lookup: CDR1 MDHEN, CDR2 SYDVKM. The CDR3 is CASSLYVQPQHF. CDR3 coding DNA: TGTGCCAGCAGTTTATACGTCCAGCCCCAGCATTTT.

The table lists this clonotype with a few counts. This chain links TRBV7-9 with TRBJ2-3; 7 bases map to TRBD2. CDR3 length: 12 residues. Per germline, CDR1 SEHNR and CDR2 FQNEAQ (reference sequence). Unmatched junction bases numbered 5, after V lost 11 bases and J lost 3 bases. Here the CDR3 reads CALGRGTDTQYF. In DNA form, the CDR3 reads TGTGCCCTGGGGCGGGGGACAGATACGCAGTATTTT. The whole variable domain, filled in from reference TRBV7-9 and TRBJ2-3, reads DTGVSQNPRHKITKRGQNVTFRCDPISEHNRLYWYRQTLGQGPEFLTYFQNEAQLEKSRLLSDRFSAERPKGSFSTLEIQRTEQGDSAMYLCALGRGTDTQYFGPGTRLTVL.

This chain joins TRBV29-1 and TRBJ2-2; weak D call: TRBD2 (5 bases). CDR1 is SQVTM and CDR2 is ANQGSEA in the germline V gene. Trimming left V 7 bases short and J 5 bases short, with 8 bases between. CDR3 length equals 11 residues. CDR3 nucleotide sequence: TGCAGCGGAGGGATTACCGGGGAGCTGTTTTTT. Translated, it gives CSGGITGELFF.

The gene calls are TRBV5-1 and TRBJ1-6; a weak D match, TRBD1 (6 bases). Trimming removed 0 bases at V and 13 bases at J, with 11 bases between. CDR1 SGHRS and CDR2 YFSETQ come from the germline V gene. This CDR3 has 13 residues. CDR3 sequence (DNA): TGCGCCAGCAGCTTGGTAGGGGGTCCTCCCCTCCACTTT. Its translation: CASSLVGGPPLHF.

This chain connects TRBV11-2 to TRBJ2-7; D gene unclear. The CDR3 is 11 amino acids. Trimming removed 8 bases from V and 2 bases from J, with 7 bases in between. CDR1 and CDR2 from the germline V gene are SGHAT and FQNNGV. In nucleotides, the CDR3 is TGTGCCAGCGCCAGTACCTACGAGCAGTACTTC. It is translated as CASASTYEQYF.

The rearrangement joins TRBV7-7 to TRBJ2-5; the D is unclear. The CDR3 is 12 residues long. Trimming took off 8 bases at V and 1 base at J, with 8 bases between the two ends. From germline, CDR1 is SSHAT and CDR2 FNYEAQ (reference sequence). Written as DNA, the CDR3 is TGTGCCAGCGCGAGACCCCAAGAGACCCAGTACTTC. It specifies CASARPQETQYF.

This rearrangement joins TRBV4-3 to TRBJ1-3; D possibly corresponds to TRBD1 (5 bases). Germline CDR1 reads LGHNA; CDR2 reads YSLEER. The CDR3 is 15 residues long. The V end lost 7 bases, the J end lost 4 bases, and 17 bases lay between the germline ends. In nucleotides, the CDR3 is TGCGCCAGCATCAACCGCGGGACTCGCGGAAACACCATATATTTT. Translation gives CASINRGTRGNTIYF.

In this sample, this clonotype turned up a few times. The V call is TRBV12-3 or TRBV12-4, the J call TRBJ2-7, with D maybe TRBD1 (6 bases). CDR3 size: 13 residues. V lost 5 bases and J 4 bases, leaving 12 bases between the germline ends. CDR3 loop: CASSRTAGYEQYF. In DNA form, the CDR3 reads TGTGCCAGCAGTAGGACAGCAGGTTACGAGCAGTACTTC.

This chain joins TRBV12-3 or TRBV12-4 and TRBJ2-3, with D perhaps assigned TRBD1 or TRBD2 (5 bases each). V shed 3 bases and J shed 2 bases, with 12 bases lying between them. The CDR3 consists of 15 residues. Here the CDR3 reads CASSFGTAFTDTQYF. For the CDR3, the DNA is TGTGCCAGCAGTTTCGGGACCGCTTTCACAGATACGCAGTATTTT.

This clonotype was observed a few times. The chain has TRBV7-9 and TRBJ2-7; 7 bases are shared with TRBD2. V dropped 5 bases and J dropped 7; count of bases not matched to a gene: 20. The CDR3 is made up of 17 amino acids. Germline V gene lookup returns CDR1 SEHNR and CDR2 FQNEAQ (reference sequence). CDR3 DNA sequence: TGTGCCAGCAGCCCACCTGGGGTTTCTCGGGCAGCGGGGGAGCAGTACTTC. Translating gives CASSPPGVSRAAGEQYF.

This clonotype was seen ten or more times. CDR3 sequence: CASSSHSHYGYTF. DNA for the CDR3: TGTGCCAGCAGTAGCCACAGTCACTATGGCTACACCTTC. The gene calls are TRBV12-3 or TRBV12-4 and TRBJ1-2; D gene unclear. This CDR3 has 13 residues. V lost 5 bases and J 3 bases, leaving 10 bases between the germline ends.

A few counts support this clonotype. The chain has TRBV5-1 and TRBJ2-1, with 15 bases matching TRBD2. V shed 7 bases and J 4 bases; nucleotides not matched to a gene: 9. The CDR3 sequence is 17 residues long. Germline-derived CDR1 and CDR2 are SGHRS and YFSETQ. The CDR3 sequence is CASAWTSGGALYNEQFF. The DNA for the CDR3 is TGCGCCAGCGCATGGACTAGCGGGGGGGCCCTATACAATGAGCAGTTCTTC.

This chain links TRBV14 with TRBJ2-3; unclear D gene. The CDR3 consists of 14 residues. The germline CDR1 and CDR2 sequences are SGHDN and FVKESK. With 4 bases removed from V and 0 bases from J, the gap between germline ends came to 8 bases. CDR3 protein: CASSPSFSTDTQYF. The CDR3 DNA reads TGTGCCAGCAGCCCCTCTTTCAGCACAGATACGCAGTATTTT.

The chain employs TRBV10-3 and TRBJ1-5; D gene ambiguous. Trimming pared 4 bases from V and 6 bases from J, leaving 13 bases between. Germline V gene lookup returns CDR1 ENHRY and CDR2 SYGVKD. The CDR3 is 14 residues long. CDR3 bases: TGTGCCATCAGTGTCCCAGGAACGGGTCAGCCCCAGCATTTT. Translating it yields CAISVPGTGQPQHF.

V gene TRBV20-1 combines with J gene TRBJ1-2; the D is unclear. The germline V gene has CDR1 DFQATT and CDR2 SNEGSKA (reference sequence). Trimming pared 5 bases from V and 2 bases from J, leaving 9 bases between. The CDR3 has 12 residues. CDR3 nucleotide sequence: TGCAGTGCTGGGGAGAACAACTATGGCTACACCTTC. Its protein product is CSAGENNYGYTF.